These 11 T cell receptor beta chains were all obtained from the same sample, sequenced in a study of shared clonotypes between healthy human individuals. Some clones are missing from TCRdb's copy, which holds only in-frame ones; the method was immunoSEQ multiplex PCR. The sample carries 1 million to 1.3 million clones, 75% to 85% recorded once. Specimen: memory CD4+ T cells from PBMCs. Subset given: CD45RA-negative fraction. The receptors were sampled from a man aged 18 to 30 in good health. Some clones in this sample may be carry-over from other donors' samples.

With regard to this clone: This sample includes further DNA sequences coding for the same CDR3. The V gene is TRBV27, the J gene TRBJ1-5, with unresolved D. Germline CDR1 and CDR2: MNHEY and SMNVEV (reference sequence). The CDR3 runs 12 residues. Deletions cut 1 base from V and 6 bases from J, with 4 bases between. CDR3 coding DNA: TGTGCCAGCAGTTTATTAGGTCAGCCCCAGCATTTT. Encoded protein: CASSLLGQPQHF.

In regard to this clone: Other DNA sequences of this sample code for an identical CDR3. The rearrangement joins TRBV5-6 to TRBJ2-5; D might be TRBD1 or TRBD2, each matching 5 bases. V shed 2 bases and J shed 5 bases, with 10 bases lying between them. CDR1 SGHDT and CDR2 YYEEEE come from the germline V gene. The length of the CDR3 is 13 residues. CDR3 sequence (DNA): TGTGCCAGCAGCTTCGGGGCTGGGGAGACCCAGTACTTC. Protein product: CASSFGAGETQYF.

This sequence joins TRBV2 and TRBJ1-5; D remains unclear. CDR1 and CDR2 (germline): SNHLY, FYNNEI. This CDR3 has 13 residues. V lost 2 bases and J 2 bases, leaving 4 bases between the germline ends. The CDR3 DNA follows: TGTGCCAGCAGTGAACAGGGCAATCAGCCCCAGCATTTT. It is translated as CASSEQGNQPQHF.

The rearrangement links TRBV27 to TRBJ2-1; D gene unclear. Trimming cost V 0 bases and J 4 bases, with 10 bases left between them. CDR1 and CDR2 (germline): MNHEY, SMNVEV (reference sequence). The length of the CDR3 is 15 residues. CDR3 in DNA: TGTGCCAGCAGTTTATCGACCGGGTGGTACAATGAGCAGTTCTTC. This codes for CASSLSTGWYNEQFF.

Comments on this clone: The CDR3 does not close with the conserved phenylalanine or tryptophan, likely indicating a read error. The chain uses TRBV5-1 and TRBJ2-3, with TRBD2 identical over 9 bases. The CDR3 has 17 amino acids. V was clipped by 0 bases and J by 4 bases; unmatched bases: 9. Germline assignment: CDR1 SGHRS and CDR2 YFSETQ. CDR3 region: CASSLAPLAGRADTQYL. The CDR3 DNA reads as TGCGCCAGCAGCTTGGCCCCCCTAGCGGGAAGGGCAGATACGCAGTATCTT.

V gene TRBV2 combines with J gene TRBJ2-5; possibly TRBD1 for D (6 bases). Trimming took 11 bases from V and 7 from J, leaving 17 bases between them. The CDR3 totals 12 residues. Germline CDR1 reads SNHLY; CDR2 reads FYNNEI. CDR3 nucleotides: TGTGCCCTGAAGCAGGGGCAGGGGACCCAGTACTTC. Protein sequence: CALKQGQGTQYF.

The chain combines TRBV12-1 with TRBJ2-4. TRBV12-1 represents a pseudogene. The CDR3 is 17 residues long. The CDR3: CASSSGHTTYRRNIQYF. The DNA of the CDR3 is TGTGCCAGCAGCTCGGGGCATACTACCTACCGTCGAAACATTCAGTACTTC.

V usage is TRBV7-2 and J usage is TRBJ2-7; possibly TRBD2 for D (6 bases). The V and J ends lost 0 bases and 5 bases respectively, with 14 bases between them. Germline lookup yields CDR1 SGHTA and CDR2 FQGNSA. The CDR3 length is 15 residues. The DNA for the CDR3 is TGTGCCAGCAGCTTAGCTAGCGGTGGATTAGACGAGCAGTACTTC. Encoded protein: CASSLASGGLDEQYF.

Points on this clone: At one end, the junction sequence differs from germline, possibly due to a read error. J is TRBJ1-3 and V is TRBV11-2; no clear D gene. The CDR3 runs 17 residues. In germline, CDR1 is SGHAT, CDR2 FQNNGV. CDR3 residues: CASSLGSRPFSGNSIYF. The CDR3 DNA is TGTGCCAGCAGCTTAGGAAGCAGACCTTTCTCTGGAAACTCCATATATTTT.

This clone was seen a single time. The chain links TRBV28 to TRBJ2-1, with D perhaps TRBD1 (6 bases). There are 14 residues in the CDR3. Trimming took 9 bases from V and 1 from J, leaving 13 bases between them. Germline CDR1 reads MDHEN; CDR2 reads SYDVKM. CDR3 bases: TGTGCCAGTCTCGACAGGTCATCCTACAATGAGCAGTTCTTC. Its protein is CASLDRSSYNEQFF.

The rearrangement links TRBV27 to TRBJ1-3; possible D gene TRBD1, 5 bases. Trimming left V 6 bases short and J 0 bases short, with 12 bases between. CDR3 length equals 15 residues. Germline V lookup: CDR1 MNHEY, CDR2 SMNVEV (reference sequence). The CDR3 is CASSRLGTSGNTIYF. CDR3 sequence (DNA): TGTGCCAGCAGCCGTCTGGGGACCTCTGGAAACACCATATATTTT.